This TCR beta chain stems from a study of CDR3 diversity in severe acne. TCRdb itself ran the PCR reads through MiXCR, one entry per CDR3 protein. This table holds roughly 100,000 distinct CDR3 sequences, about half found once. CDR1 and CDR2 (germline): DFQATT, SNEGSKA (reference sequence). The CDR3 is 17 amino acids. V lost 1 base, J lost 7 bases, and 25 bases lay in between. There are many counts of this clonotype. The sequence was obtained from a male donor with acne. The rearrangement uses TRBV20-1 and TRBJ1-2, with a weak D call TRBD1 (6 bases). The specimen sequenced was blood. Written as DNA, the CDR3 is TGCAGTGCTAGAGCCTTGACTACCTCAGGGGCTTTGCGTGGCTACACCTTC. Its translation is CSARALTTSGALRGYTF.